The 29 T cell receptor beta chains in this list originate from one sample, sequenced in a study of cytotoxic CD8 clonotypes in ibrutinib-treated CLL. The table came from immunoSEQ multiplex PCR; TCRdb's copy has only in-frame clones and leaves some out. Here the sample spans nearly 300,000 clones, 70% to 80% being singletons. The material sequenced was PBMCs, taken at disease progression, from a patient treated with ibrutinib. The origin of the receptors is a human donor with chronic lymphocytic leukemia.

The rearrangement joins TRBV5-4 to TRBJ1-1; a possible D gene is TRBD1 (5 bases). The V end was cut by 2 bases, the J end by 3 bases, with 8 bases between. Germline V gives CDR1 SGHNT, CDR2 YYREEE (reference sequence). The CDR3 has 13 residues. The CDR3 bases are TGTGCCAGCAGCTTCAGGGTTTACACTGAAGCTTTCTTT. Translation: CASSFRVYTEAFF.

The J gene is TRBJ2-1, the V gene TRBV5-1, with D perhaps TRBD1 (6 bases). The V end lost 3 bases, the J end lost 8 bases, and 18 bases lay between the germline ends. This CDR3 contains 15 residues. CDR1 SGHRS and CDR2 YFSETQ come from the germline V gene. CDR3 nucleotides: TGCGCCAGCAGCTCTCCCAGGGGACCCACTCATGAGCAGTTCTTC. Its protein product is CASSSPRGPTHEQFF.

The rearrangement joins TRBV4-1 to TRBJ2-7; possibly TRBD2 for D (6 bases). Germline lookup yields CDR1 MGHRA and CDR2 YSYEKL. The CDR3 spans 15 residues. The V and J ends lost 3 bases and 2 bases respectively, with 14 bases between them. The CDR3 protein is CASSHRDSTPYEQYF. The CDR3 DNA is TGCGCCAGCAGCCACCGGGACTCCACCCCCTACGAGCAGTACTTC.

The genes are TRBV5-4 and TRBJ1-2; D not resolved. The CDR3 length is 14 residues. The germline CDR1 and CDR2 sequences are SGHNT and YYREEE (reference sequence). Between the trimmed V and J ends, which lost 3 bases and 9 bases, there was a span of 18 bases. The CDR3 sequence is CASSSDPLTLSYTF. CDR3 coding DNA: TGTGCCAGCAGCTCAGACCCCCTAACTTTGAGCTACACCTTC.

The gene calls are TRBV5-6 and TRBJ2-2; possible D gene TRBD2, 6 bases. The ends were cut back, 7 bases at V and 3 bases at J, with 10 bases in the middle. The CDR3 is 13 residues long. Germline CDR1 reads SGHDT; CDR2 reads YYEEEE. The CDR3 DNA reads TGTGCCAGCTCAGCGGGCGACACCGGGGAGCTGTTTTTT. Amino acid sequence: CASSAGDTGELFF.

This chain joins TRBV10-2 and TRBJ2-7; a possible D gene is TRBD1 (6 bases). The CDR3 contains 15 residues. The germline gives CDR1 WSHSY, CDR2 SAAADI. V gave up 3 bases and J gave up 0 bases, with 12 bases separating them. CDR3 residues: CASSDRQVISYEQYF. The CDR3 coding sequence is TGCGCCAGCAGTGATCGACAGGTAATCTCCTACGAGCAGTACTTC.

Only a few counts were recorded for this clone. CDR3 nucleotide sequence: TGTGCCAGCAGTATAGCGCGGACAGAAAATGAAAAACTGTTTTTT. Its translation: CASSIARTENEKLFF. J is TRBJ1-4 and V is TRBV27, with D perhaps TRBD1 (6 bases). V lost 5 bases and J lost 5, with 15 bases in between. The CDR3 spans 15 residues. CDR1 is MNHEY and CDR2 is SMNVEV in the germline V gene (reference sequence).

Here the CDR3 reads CASSVGPRDYGYTF. The CDR3 bases are TGTGCCAGCAGCGTAGGTCCCAGGGACTATGGCTACACCTTC. The chain joins TRBV9 to TRBJ1-2; TRBD1 is a possible D gene (5 bases). CDR3 length: 14 residues. Germline assignment: CDR1 SGDLS and CDR2 YYNGEE. V was trimmed by 0 bases and J by 3 bases, leaving 9 bases between them. The full variable domain, its missing parts supplied by reference TRBV9 and TRBJ1-2, is DSGVTQTPKHLITATGQRVTLRCSPRSGDLSVYWYQQSLDQGLQFLIQYYNGEERAKGNILERFSAQQFPDLHSELNLSSLELGDSALYFCASSVGPRDYGYTFGSGTRLTVV.

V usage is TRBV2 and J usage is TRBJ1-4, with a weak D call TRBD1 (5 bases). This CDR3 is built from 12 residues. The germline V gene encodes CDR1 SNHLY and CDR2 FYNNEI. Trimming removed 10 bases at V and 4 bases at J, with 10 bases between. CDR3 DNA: TGTGCCACCCAGGGTGGTAATGAAAAACTGTTTTTT. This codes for CATQGGNEKLFF.

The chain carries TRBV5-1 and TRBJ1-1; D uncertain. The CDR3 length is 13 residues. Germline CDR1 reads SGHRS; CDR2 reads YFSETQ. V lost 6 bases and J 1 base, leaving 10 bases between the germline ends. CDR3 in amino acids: CASTVQENTEAFF. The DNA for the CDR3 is TGCGCCAGCACGGTGCAGGAGAACACTGAAGCTTTCTTT.

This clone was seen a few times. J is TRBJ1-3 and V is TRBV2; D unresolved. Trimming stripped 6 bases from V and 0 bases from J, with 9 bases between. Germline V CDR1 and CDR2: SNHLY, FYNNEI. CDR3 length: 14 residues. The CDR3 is CASRAAISGNTIYF. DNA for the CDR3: TGTGCCAGCAGGGCGGCAATCTCTGGAAACACCATATATTTT.

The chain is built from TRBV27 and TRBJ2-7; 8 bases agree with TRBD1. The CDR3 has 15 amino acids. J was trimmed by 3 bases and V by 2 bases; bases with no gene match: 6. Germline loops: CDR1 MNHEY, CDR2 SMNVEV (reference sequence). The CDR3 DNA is TGTGCCAGCAGTTTAAGGGCAGGGGGCTTCTACGAGCAGTACTTC. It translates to CASSLRAGGFYEQYF.

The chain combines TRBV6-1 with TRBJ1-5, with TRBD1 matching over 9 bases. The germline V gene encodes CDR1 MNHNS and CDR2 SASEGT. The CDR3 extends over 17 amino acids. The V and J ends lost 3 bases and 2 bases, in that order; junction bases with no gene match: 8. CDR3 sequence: CASSDTGGGVGNQPQHF. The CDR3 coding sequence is TGTGCCAGCAGTGACACAGGGGGCGGTGTGGGCAATCAGCCCCAGCATTTT.

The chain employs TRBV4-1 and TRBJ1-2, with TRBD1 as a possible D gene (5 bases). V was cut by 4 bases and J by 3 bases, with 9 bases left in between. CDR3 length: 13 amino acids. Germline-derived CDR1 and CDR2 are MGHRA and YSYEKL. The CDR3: CASSRPGYYGYTF. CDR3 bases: TGCGCCAGCAGCCGCCCAGGGTACTATGGCTACACCTTC.

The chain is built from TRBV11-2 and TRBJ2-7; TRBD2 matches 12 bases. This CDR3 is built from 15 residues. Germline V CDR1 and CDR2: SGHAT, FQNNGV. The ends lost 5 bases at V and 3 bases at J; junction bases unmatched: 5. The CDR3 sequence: CASSRRLAGDYEQYF. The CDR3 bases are TGTGCCAGCAGCAGACGACTAGCGGGAGACTACGAGCAGTACTTC.

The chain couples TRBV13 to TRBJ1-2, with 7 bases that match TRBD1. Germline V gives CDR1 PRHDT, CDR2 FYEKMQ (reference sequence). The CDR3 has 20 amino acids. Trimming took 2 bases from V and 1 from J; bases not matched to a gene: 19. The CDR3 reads CASSLSYWGGGAIVNYGYTF. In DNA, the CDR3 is TGTGCCAGCAGCTTAAGTTATTGGGGAGGGGGCGCGATTGTTAACTATGGCTACACCTTC. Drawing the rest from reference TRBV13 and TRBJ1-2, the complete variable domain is AAGVIQSPRHLIKEKRETATLKCYPIPRHDTVYWYQQGPGQDPQFLISFYEKMQSDKGSIPDRFSAQQFSDYHSELNMSSLELGDSALYFCASSLSYWGGGAIVNYGYTFGSGTRLTVV.

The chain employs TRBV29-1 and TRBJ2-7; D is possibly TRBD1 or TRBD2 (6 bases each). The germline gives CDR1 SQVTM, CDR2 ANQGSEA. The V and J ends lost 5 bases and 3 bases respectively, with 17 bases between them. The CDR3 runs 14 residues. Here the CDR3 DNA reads TGCAGCGTTCTCCTTAGGGGGGCCATCTACGAGCAGTACTTC. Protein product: CSVLLRGAIYEQYF.

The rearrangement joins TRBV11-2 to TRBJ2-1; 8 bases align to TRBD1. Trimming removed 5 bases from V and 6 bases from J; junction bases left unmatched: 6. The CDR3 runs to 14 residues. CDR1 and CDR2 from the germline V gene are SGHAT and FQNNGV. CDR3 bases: TGTGCCAGCAGCCAGCTGGACAGGGCCAATGAGCAGTTCTTC. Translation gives CASSQLDRANEQFF.

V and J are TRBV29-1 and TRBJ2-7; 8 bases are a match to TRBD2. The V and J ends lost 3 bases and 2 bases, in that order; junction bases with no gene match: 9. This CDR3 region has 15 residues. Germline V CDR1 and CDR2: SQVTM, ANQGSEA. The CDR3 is CSVEKAGVNTYEQYF. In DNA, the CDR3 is TGCAGCGTTGAGAAAGCGGGGGTAAACACCTACGAGCAGTACTTC.

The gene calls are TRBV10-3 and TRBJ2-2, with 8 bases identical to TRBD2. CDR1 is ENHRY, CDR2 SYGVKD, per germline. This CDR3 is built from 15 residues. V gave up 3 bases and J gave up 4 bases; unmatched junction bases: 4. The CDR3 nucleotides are TGTGCCATCAGTGATTTCGGGAGGGGCACCGGGGAGCTGTTTTTT. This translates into CAISDFGRGTGELFF.

The CDR3 DNA sequence: TGCGCCAGCTGGACAGTTAGCTCCTACGAGCAGTACTTC. Protein sequence: CASWTVSSYEQYF. V and J are TRBV10-2 and TRBJ2-7; possible D gene TRBD1, 6 bases. Germline lookup yields CDR1 WSHSY and CDR2 SAAADI. Trimming pared 8 bases from V and 0 bases from J, leaving 11 bases between. This CDR3 region has 13 residues.

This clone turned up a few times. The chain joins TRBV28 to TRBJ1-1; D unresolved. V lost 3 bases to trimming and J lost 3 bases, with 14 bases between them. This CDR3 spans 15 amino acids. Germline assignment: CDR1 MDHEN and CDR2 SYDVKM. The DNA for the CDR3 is TGTGCCAGCAGTTTCTTCGGGAACTGGGACACTGAAGCTTTCTTT. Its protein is CASSFFGNWDTEAFF.

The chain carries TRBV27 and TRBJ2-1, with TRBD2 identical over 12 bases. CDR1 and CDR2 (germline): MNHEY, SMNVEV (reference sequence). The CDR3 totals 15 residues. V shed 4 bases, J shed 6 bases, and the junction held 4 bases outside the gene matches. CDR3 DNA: TGTGCCAGCAGTTCCGGACTAGCGGGGCGCAATGAGCAGTTCTTC. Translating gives CASSSGLAGRNEQFF.

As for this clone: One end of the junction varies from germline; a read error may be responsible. CDR3 bases: TGTGCCACCAGCCGAGACAAGAGGGACAGGGAAGGTTACGAGCAGTACTTC. Residues: CATSRDKRDREGYEQYF. The rearrangement uses TRBV15 and TRBJ2-7; TRBD1 agrees at 9 bases. CDR1 and CDR2 (germline): LNHNV, YYDKDF (reference sequence). The CDR3 consists of 17 residues. Full variable domain (missing parts from reference TRBV15 and TRBJ2-7): DAMVIQNPRYQVTQFGKPVTLSCSQTLNHNVMYWYQQKSSQAPKLLFHYYDKDFNNEADTPDNFQSRRPNTSFCFLDIRSPGLGDTAMYLCATSRDKRDREGYEQYFGPGTRLTVT.

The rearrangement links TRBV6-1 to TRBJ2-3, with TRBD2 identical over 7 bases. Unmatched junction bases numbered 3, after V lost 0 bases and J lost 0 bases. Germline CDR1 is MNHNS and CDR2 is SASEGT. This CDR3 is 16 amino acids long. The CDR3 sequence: CASSEAGGYSTDTQYF. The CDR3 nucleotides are TGTGCCAGCAGTGAAGCCGGGGGGTATAGCACAGATACGCAGTATTTT.

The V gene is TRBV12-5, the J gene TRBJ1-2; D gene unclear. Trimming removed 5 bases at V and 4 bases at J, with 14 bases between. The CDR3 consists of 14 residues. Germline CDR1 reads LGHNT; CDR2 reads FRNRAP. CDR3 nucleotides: TGTGCTAGTGGTCCCTCCCTCGAGGGCTATGGCTACACCTTC. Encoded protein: CASGPSLEGYGYTF.

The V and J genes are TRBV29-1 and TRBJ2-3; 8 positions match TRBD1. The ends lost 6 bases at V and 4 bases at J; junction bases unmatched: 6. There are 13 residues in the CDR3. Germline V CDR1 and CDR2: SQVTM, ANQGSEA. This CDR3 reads CSVDRATADTQYF. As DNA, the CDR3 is TGCAGCGTGGACAGGGCAACCGCAGATACGCAGTATTTT.

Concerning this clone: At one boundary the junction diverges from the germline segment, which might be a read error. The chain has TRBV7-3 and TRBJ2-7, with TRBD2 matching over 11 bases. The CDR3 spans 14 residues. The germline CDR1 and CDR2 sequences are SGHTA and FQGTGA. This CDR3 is CASSVTSGSYEQYF. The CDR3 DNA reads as TGTGCCAGCAGCGTAACTAGCGGGAGCTACGAGCAGTACTTC.

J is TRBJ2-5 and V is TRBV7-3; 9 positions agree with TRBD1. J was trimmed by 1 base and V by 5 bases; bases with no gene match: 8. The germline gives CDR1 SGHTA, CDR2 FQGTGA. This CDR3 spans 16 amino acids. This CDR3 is CASSRSPGQGQETQYF. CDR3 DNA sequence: TGTGCCAGCAGCCGCAGTCCGGGACAGGGCCAAGAGACCCAGTACTTC.